The rows below give T cell receptor beta chains drawn from one sample of a study of CXCR3-negative and CXCR3-positive naive CD8 T cells. TCRdb reprocessed the 5' RACE reads and stores each CDR3 protein as one record, lacking DNA. In total, the table holds about 62,000 distinct CDR3 sequences. Sequencing input: naive CXCR3- CD8+ T cells from blood. The receptors stem from a human donor in good health. Some clones in this sample may be carry-over from other donors' samples. CDR3s include the opening cysteine and the closing phenylalanine or tryptophan. The order of the fields is CDR3 protein, J gene, V gene.

CASSLFVAGEIYEQYF | TRBJ2-7 | TRBV27
CSHQGLAGYNEQFF | TRBJ2-1 | TRBV29-1
CASSLGRTDQQFF | TRBJ2-1 | TRBV7-9
CASSQFDRGLLGPPLHF | TRBJ1-6 | TRBV23-1
CASGLAGADYGYTF | TRBJ1-2 | TRBV12-5
CASSQRGDSYEQYF | TRBJ2-7 | TRBV4-3
CASSLSGFGFQPQHF | TRBJ1-5 | TRBV7-6
CASSLGGFEQYF | TRBJ2-7 | TRBV12-3/TRBV12-4
CASITRAYQPQHF | TRBJ1-5 | TRBV28
CSAQGARDYGYTF | TRBJ1-2 | TRBV29-1
CASSPRQGASNEQFF | TRBJ2-1 | TRBV18
CASSRDDTGELFF | TRBJ2-2 | TRBV7-9
CASSLHSSSGTEAFF | TRBJ1-1 | TRBV5-1
CASSLKDSFSYEQYF | TRBJ2-7 | TRBV27
CASSKVSDRNTEALF | TRBJ1-1 | TRBV7-9
CASSLEGAPYNSPLHF | TRBJ1-6 | TRBV7-2
CSARGDRDFEAFF | TRBJ1-1 | TRBV20-1
CASSDRPTATYSPLHF | TRBJ1-6 | TRBV7-2